This TCR beta chain was recovered during a study of blood T cell repertoires in COVID-19. Across the study: COVID-19 samples collected from the United States, Italy and Spain covered acute and convalescent phases.

Some clones are missing from TCRdb's copy, which holds only in-frame ones; the method was immunoSEQ multiplex PCR. This table has 65,000 to 70,000 clones, more than 70% appearing once. This CDR3 region has 15 residues. Germline CDR1 reads MDHEN; CDR2 reads SYDVKM. The V gene end was trimmed by 3 bases and the J gene end by 7 bases; junction bases not matched to a gene: 9. This chain uses TRBV28 with TRBJ1-5, with TRBD1 matching 7 bases. This TCR was recovered from a man aged 45-65 years with acute or convalescent COVID-19. Source material: peripheral blood. In DNA, the CDR3 is TGTGCCAGCAGTTTGATAGTAGGGGGCGGCCAGCCCCAGCATTTT. Amino acid sequence: CASSLIVGGGQPQHF.